This TCR beta chain was captured in a study of high-grade serous ovarian cancer treatment subgroups. Study-wide findings and caveats: Spatial context was lost because tumors were sequenced in bulk.

Tumor tissue was taken before any definitive surgery or chemotherapy was given. TCRdb's copy holds only in-frame clones and misses some; the assay was immunoSEQ multiplex PCR. The table records thousands of clones, 65% to 90% of them present only once. Concerning this clone: The antigen is undetermined.

Between the trimmed V and J ends, which lost 1 base and 0 bases, there was a span of 6 bases. The CDR3 loop spans 14 amino acids. Germline values: CDR1 SGHTA, CDR2 FQGNSA. This chain joins TRBV7-2 and TRBJ1-1, with D unclear. Material: tumor tissue. The TCR sequence derives from a human donor with high-grade serous ovarian cancer. The CDR3 reads CASSLGPVNTEAFF. CDR3 nucleotides: TGTGCCAGCAGCTTAGGCCCGGTGAACACTGAAGCTTTCTTT.